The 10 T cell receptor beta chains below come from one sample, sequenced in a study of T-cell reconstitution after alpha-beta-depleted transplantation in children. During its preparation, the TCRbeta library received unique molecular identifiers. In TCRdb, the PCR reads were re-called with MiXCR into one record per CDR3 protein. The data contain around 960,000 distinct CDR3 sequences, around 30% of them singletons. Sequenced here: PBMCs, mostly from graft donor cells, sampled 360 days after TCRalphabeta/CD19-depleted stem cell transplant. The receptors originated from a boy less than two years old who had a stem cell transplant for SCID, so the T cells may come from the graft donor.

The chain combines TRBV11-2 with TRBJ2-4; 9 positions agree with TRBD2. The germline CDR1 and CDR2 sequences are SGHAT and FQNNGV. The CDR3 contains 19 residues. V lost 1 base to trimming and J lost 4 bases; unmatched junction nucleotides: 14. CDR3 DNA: TGTGCCAGCAGCTTAGTTTTCGGTCGCGGGGGGGCCACAAAAAACATTCAGTACTTC. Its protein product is CASSLVFGRGGATKNIQYF.

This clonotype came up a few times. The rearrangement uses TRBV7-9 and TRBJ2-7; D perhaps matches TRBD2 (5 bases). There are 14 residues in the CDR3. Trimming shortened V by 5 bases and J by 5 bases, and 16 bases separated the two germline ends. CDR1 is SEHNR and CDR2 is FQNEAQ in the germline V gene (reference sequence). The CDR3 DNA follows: TGTGCCAGCAGCCCTGGACTCGAGGCCGACGAGCAGTACTTC. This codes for CASSPGLEADEQYF.

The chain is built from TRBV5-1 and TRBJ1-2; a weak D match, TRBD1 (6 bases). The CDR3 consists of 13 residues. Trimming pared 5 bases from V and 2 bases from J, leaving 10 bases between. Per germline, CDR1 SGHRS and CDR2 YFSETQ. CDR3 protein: CASRLDRNYGYTF. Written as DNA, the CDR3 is TGCGCCAGCAGACTCGACAGGAACTATGGCTACACCTTC.

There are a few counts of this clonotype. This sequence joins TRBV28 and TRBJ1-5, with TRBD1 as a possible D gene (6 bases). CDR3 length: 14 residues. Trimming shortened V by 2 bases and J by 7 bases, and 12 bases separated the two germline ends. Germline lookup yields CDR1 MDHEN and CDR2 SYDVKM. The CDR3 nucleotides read TGTGCCAGCAGTTTACACAGGGAAAGGCAGCCCCAGCATTTT. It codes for CASSLHRERQPQHF.

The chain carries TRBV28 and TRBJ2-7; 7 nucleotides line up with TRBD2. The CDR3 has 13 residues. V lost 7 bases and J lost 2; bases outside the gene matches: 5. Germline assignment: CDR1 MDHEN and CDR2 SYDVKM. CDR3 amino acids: CASTSGLTYEQYF. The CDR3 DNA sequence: TGTGCCAGCACTTCGGGACTAACCTACGAGCAGTACTTC. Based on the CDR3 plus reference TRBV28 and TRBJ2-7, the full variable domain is DVKVTQSSRYLVKRTGEKVFLECVQDMDHENMFWYRQDPGLGLRLIYFSYDVKMKEKGDIPEGYSVSREKKERFSLILESASTNQTSMYLCASTSGLTYEQYFGPGTRLTVT.

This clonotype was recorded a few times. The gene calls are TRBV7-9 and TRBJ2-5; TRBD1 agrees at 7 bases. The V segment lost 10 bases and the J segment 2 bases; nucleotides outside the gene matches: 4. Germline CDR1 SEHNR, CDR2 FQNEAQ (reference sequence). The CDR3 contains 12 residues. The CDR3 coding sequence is TGTGCCACCCCGGGACAGCAAGAGACCCAGTACTTC. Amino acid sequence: CATPGQQETQYF.

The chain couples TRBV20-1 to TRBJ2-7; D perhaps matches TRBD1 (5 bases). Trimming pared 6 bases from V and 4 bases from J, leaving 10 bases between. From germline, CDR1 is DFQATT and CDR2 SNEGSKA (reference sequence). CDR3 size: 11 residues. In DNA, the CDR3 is TGCAGTGCCACGGCAGGGTACGAGCAGTACTTC. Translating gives CSATAGYEQYF.

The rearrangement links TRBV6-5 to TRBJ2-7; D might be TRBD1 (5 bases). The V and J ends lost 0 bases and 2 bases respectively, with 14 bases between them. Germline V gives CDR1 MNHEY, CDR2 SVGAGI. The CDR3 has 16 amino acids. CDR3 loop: CASSYSFGHEAYEQYF. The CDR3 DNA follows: TGTGCCAGCAGTTACTCGTTTGGACATGAGGCCTACGAGCAGTACTTC.

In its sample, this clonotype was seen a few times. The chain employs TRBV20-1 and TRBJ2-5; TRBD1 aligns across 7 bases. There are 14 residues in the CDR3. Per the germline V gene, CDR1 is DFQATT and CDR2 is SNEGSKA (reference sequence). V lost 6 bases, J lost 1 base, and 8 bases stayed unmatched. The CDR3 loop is CSAKDRQFQETQYF. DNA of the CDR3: TGCAGTGCGAAGGACAGGCAGTTCCAAGAGACCCAGTACTTC.

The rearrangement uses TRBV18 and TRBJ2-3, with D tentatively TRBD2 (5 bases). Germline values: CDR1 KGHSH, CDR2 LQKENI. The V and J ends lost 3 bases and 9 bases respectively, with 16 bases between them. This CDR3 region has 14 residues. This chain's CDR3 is CASSPLALSDTQYF. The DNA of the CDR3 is TGTGCCAGCTCACCCCTAGCTTTGAGTGACACGCAGTATTTT.